The rows below give T cell receptor beta chains drawn from one sample of a study of blood T cells in healthy people across ages. MiXCR, applied by TCRdb to the 5' RACE reads, yields one record per CDR3 protein. The sample carries 550,000 to 750,000 distinct CDR3 sequences, roughly 21% recorded once. Sequenced material: blood. The receptors derive from a man aged 65-85 years in good health. Both conserved end residues are part of each CDR3. D genes are given only for firm matches. Clone size, where shown, is once, few, many, or a class for clones that have expanded.

V	size	D	J	DNA	CDR3
TRBV20-1	many	TRBD1	TRBJ1-2	TGCAGTGCTAGTCGCCGGGACAGGGGGCAGGGCTATGGCTACACCTTC	CSASRRDRGQGYGYTF
TRBV20-1	.	.	TRBJ2-4	TGCAGTGCTAGTGACCGTTTGGGGGGGCGTACCAAAAACATTCAGTACTTC	CSASDRLGGRTKNIQYF
TRBV5-1	few	.	TRBJ1-1	TGCGCCAGCAGCTTGGGGGTTGGGGCTTTGCACACTGAAGCTTTCTTT	CASSLGVGALHTEAFF
TRBV7-9	few	.	TRBJ2-7	TGTGCCAGCAGCTATCAGAGGGGCAGCCACGAGCAGTACTTC	CASSYQRGSHEQYF
TRBV7-9	.	TRBD1	TRBJ2-6	TGTGCCAGCAGCTTAGGGGACAGAGTCTCTGGGGCCAACGTCCTGACTTTC	CASSLGDRVSGANVLTF
TRBV20-1	few	TRBD2	TRBJ2-7	TGCAGTGCTAGCTGGGGACTAGCGGGATTGTACGAGCAGTACTTC	CSASWGLAGLYEQYF
TRBV6-2/TRBV6-3	many	.	TRBJ2-3	TGTGCCAGCAGTTACTCTCGGCGGCTCTACACAGATACGCAGTATTTT	CASSYSRRLYTDTQYF
TRBV20-1	few	.	TRBJ2-1	TGCAGTGCTAGAGATTGGGGTGGGGGAGGCGGCTACAATGAGCAGTTCTTC	CSARDWGGGGGYNEQFF
TRBV28	many	.	TRBJ2-7	TGTGCCAGCAGACCTGAAGGCAGGGGGGCCTCCTACGAGCAGTACTTC	CASRPEGRGASYEQYF
TRBV5-1	.	.	TRBJ2-2	TGCGCCAGCAGCTTGGGGGTGGAGAACACCGGGGAGCTGTTTTTT	CASSLGVENTGELFF
TRBV7-8	many	.	TRBJ2-5	TGTGCCAGCAGCACCCGGACAGATACTTTGGGGACCCAGTACTTC	CASSTRTDTLGTQYF
TRBV3-1	many	TRBD2	TRBJ2-1	TGTGCCAGCAGCCATACCCCCCGACTAGCTAGCGGGAGTGGCTACAATGAGCAGTTCTTC	CASSHTPRLASGSGYNEQFF
TRBV6-1	few	TRBD1	TRBJ1-4	TGTGCCAGCAGACACCGAACAGGGGGCCGGTATGAAAAACTGTTTTTT	CASRHRTGGRYEKLFF
TRBV5-1	.	TRBD1	TRBJ1-3	TGCGCCAGCAGCACCGGACAGGAAAGAAACACCATATATTTT	CASSTGQERNTIYF
TRBV5-1	once	.	TRBJ2-7	TGCGCCAGCAGGGAGGGACAGCCGGGACTTTCCTACGAGCAGTACTTC	CASREGQPGLSYEQYF
TRBV5-6	few	TRBD2	TRBJ2-1	TGTGCCAGCAGCTTATGGGGGGGTGAGCAGTTCTTC	CASSLWGGEQFF
TRBV25-1	few	TRBD1	TRBJ2-1	TGTGCCAGCAGTAAAATAACAGGGGTCGGCGACAGTGAGCAGTTCTTC	CASSKITGVGDSEQFF
TRBV25-1	few	.	TRBJ2-5	TGTGCCAGCAGCGAGATTCACGCAGGGGAGACCCAGTACTTC	CASSEIHAGETQYF
TRBV20-1	.	.	TRBJ1-2	TGCAGTGCTATTCTCGTTCCAGGGGACACCTTC	CSAILVPGDTF
TRBV20-1	many	.	TRBJ1-1	TGCAGTGCTAAGAGGTCGGCCACCGTGTCCACTGAAGCTTTCTTT	CSAKRSATVSTEAFF
TRBV12-3/TRBV12-4	.	TRBD2	TRBJ2-3	TGTGCCAACAGTTTCACTAGCGGCACAGATACGCAGTATTTT	CANSFTSGTDTQYF
TRBV21-1	few	.	TRBJ2-5	TGTGCCAGCATCCCGACTAGCGGGAGACGACGAGAGCAGTACTTC	CASIPTSGRRREQYF
TRBV27	.	TRBD2	TRBJ2-1	TGTGCCAGCAGATTCGGGGGAGGGCGGAGCAATGAGCAGTTCTTC	CASRFGGGRSNEQFF
TRBV3-1	.	.	TRBJ2-7	TGTGCCAGCAGCCAAGTTGGGGCCAGGGGTGAGCAGTACTTC	CASSQVGARGEQYF
TRBV20-1	.	.	TRBJ1-2	TGCAGTGCTAGTCTGGGGGGGACATCTTCTGGCTACACCTTC	CSASLGGTSSGYTF
TRBV20-1	few	TRBD2	TRBJ2-5	TGCAGTGCTAGGGAGCGGGGGGGAAAACCGGAGACCCAGTACTTC	CSARERGGKPETQYF
TRBV7-6	many	.	TRBJ1-4	TGTGCCAGCAGCCCACTAGCAACTAATGAAAAACTGTTTTTT	CASSPLATNEKLFF
TRBV27	.	.	TRBJ2-5	TGTGCCAGCAGTTTATTTAGCCTACCGGGGGAGACCCAGTACTTC	CASSLFSLPGETQYF
TRBV4-1	many	TRBD1	TRBJ1-4	TGCGCCAGCAGCCTGGGACAGGGAACAACTAATGAAAAACTGTTTTTT	CASSLGQGTTNEKLFF
TRBV25-1	few	.	TRBJ2-1	TGTGCCAGTACCCCAGGGGCGGGAGCCTACAATGAGCAGTTCTTC	CASTPGAGAYNEQFF
TRBV5-6	few	.	TRBJ1-4	TGTGCCAGCAGCTTAGTGGCGGGGGATGAAAAACTGTTTTTT	CASSLVAGDEKLFF
TRBV2	.	.	TRBJ2-1	TGTGCCAGCAGAAATTACGGAAACTCCTACAATGAGCAGTTCTTC	CASRNYGNSYNEQFF
TRBV28	.	TRBD2	TRBJ2-7	TGTGCCAGCAGTTTAGATGGACTAGCGGGACGGCGCGAGCAGTACTTC	CASSLDGLAGRREQYF
TRBV27	.	.	TRBJ2-5	TGTGCCAGCAGTCCCTACTTCCAAGAGACCCAGTACTTC	CASSPYFQETQYF
TRBV6-5	.	TRBD1	TRBJ1-1	TGTGCCAGCAGTTACTCTAGGACAGGGGGTACTGAAGCTTTCTTT	CASSYSRTGGTEAFF
TRBV5-1	many	.	TRBJ2-7	TGTGCCAGCAGCTTAGTGGCGGGGAGCTCCTACGAGCAGTACTTC	CASSLVAGSSYEQYF
TRBV3-1	.	.	TRBJ1-2	TGTGCCAGCAGCCCCTCAAAGGGGCATACGAGCTACACCTTC	CASSPSKGHTSYTF
TRBV30	.	.	TRBJ2-5	TGTGCCTGGAGTGTAGGGCGAAGGGCAGAGACCCAGTACTTC	CAWSVGRRAETQYF
TRBV20-1	.	TRBD1	TRBJ2-5	TGCAGTGCGCTAACGACAGGGAAAGAGACCCAGTACTTC	CSALTTGKETQYF
TRBV6-1	.	.	TRBJ2-7	TGTGCCAGCAGGAAAAGCGGAGCCAATACCGAGCAGTACTTC	CASRKSGANTEQYF
TRBV5-1	.	.	TRBJ2-7	TGCGCCAGCGCCCCCCTTAATCCCTACGAGCAGTACTTC	CASAPLNPYEQYF
TRBV6-5	.	TRBD2	TRBJ2-4	TGTGCCAGCAGTTACGGAGGACTAGGGAGGAACTACATTCAGTACTTC	CASSYGGLGRNYIQYF
TRBV5-1	.	TRBD2	TRBJ2-5	TGCGTCAGCAGCTTGTGGGGCGGGAGCATTGTGGAGACCCAGTACTTC	CVSSLWGGSIVETQYF
TRBV5-1	.	.	TRBJ1-4	TGCGCCAGCAGCTTGGACGGATCAACTAATGAAAAACTGTTTTTT	CASSLDGSTNEKLFF
TRBV29-1	.	.	TRBJ2-4	TGCAGCGTTGAAGTCACAGGGAGGGGGATAGCCAAAAACATTCAGTACTTC	CSVEVTGRGIAKNIQYF
TRBV5-1	.	TRBD1	TRBJ1-3	TGCGCCAGCAGCTCTACAGGGGGAGGAAGTGGAAACACCATATATTTT	CASSSTGGGSGNTIYF
TRBV3-1	few	TRBD2	TRBJ2-3	TGTGCCAGCAGCCAACTTAAGACTAGCGGGAGTAGCACAGATACGCAGTATTTT	CASSQLKTSGSSTDTQYF
TRBV18	few	.	TRBJ1-4	TGTGCCAGCTCACCACCGTCTGCGGTGGGAGAAAAACTGTTTTTT	CASSPPSAVGEKLFF
TRBV28	few	TRBD1	TRBJ2-7	TGTGCCAGCAGTTATCCCTACAGGGGGCGGAACGAGCAGTACTTC	CASSYPYRGRNEQYF
TRBV20-1	.	TRBD2	TRBJ2-1	TGCAGTGCCCCGGGACTAGGTGGGACTAATGAGCAGTTCTTC	CSAPGLGGTNEQFF
TRBV29-1	.	.	TRBJ2-1	TGCAGCGTTGTGGGGCCTGACAATGAGCAGTTCTTC	CSVVGPDNEQFF
TRBV20-1	few	.	TRBJ2-7	TGCAGTGCTAGATGGAACTACGAGCAGTACTTC	CSARWNYEQYF
TRBV12-3/TRBV12-4	few	TRBD2	TRBJ2-7	TGTGCCAGCAGCACCGGGACTAGCGCGACATACGAGCAGTACTTC	CASSTGTSATYEQYF
TRBV2	.	.	TRBJ1-2	TGTGCCAGCAACCAGGACAAAAACTATGGCTACACCTTC	CASNQDKNYGYTF